This T cell receptor beta chain was identified in a study of T-cell reconstitution after alpha-beta-depleted transplantation in children. General study results and limits: It was reported that alpha-beta T cells came from several hundred expanded graft clones (about two months after transplant). T-cell counts and diversity at one year following transplant were attributed mainly to newly produced T cells.

Germline V gives CDR1 DFQATT, CDR2 SNEGSKA (reference sequence). With 6 bases removed from V and 4 bases from J, the gap between germline ends came to 13 bases. This CDR3 spans 13 amino acids. Remarks on this clonotype: Its antigen is not identified.

Unique molecular identifiers tagged the TCRbeta library. MiXCR was run by TCRdb on the PCR reads, yielding one entry per CDR3 protein. The sample shows 120,000 to 150,000 distinct CDR3 sequences, 7.5% to 9% of them seen only once. The gene calls are TRBV20-1 and TRBJ2-1; TRBD2 might be the D (5 bases). This receptor was obtained from a female patient aged 2-9 years who had a stem cell transplant for congenital amegakaryocytic thrombocytopenia, so the T cells may come from the graft donor. The sequenced sample was PBMCs, mostly from graft donor cells, obtained 180 days after TCRalphabeta/CD19-depleted stem cell transplant. CDR3 DNA: TGCAGTGCCCATTTGGGGAGTTACAATGAGCAGTTCTTC. As protein: CSAHLGSYNEQFF.